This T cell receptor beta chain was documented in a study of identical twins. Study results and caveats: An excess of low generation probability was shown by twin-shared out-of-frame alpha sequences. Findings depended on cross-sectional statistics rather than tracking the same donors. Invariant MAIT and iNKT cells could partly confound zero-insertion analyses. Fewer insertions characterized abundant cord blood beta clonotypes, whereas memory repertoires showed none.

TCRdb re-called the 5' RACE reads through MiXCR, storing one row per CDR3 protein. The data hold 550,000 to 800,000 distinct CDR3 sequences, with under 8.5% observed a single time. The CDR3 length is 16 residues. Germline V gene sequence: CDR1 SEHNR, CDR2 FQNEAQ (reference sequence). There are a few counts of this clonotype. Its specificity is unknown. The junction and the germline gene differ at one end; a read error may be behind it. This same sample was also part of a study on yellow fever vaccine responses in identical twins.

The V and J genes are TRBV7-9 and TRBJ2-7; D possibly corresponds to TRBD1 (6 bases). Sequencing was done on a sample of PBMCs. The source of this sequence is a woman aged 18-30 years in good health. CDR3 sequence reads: CASSSASGQGNYEQCF. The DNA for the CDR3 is TGTGCCAGCAGCTCGGCCTCAGGGCAGGGGAACTACGAGCAGTGCTTC.